These 30 T cell receptor beta chains were sequenced from one sample in a study of CD8 T cells in Susac syndrome. Reverse transcription of 0.5 to 1 ug RNA was performed with random hexamers. MiXCR, run by TCRdb on the immunoSEQ multiplex PCR reads, gives a single entry per CDR3 protein. The table records under 95,000 distinct CDR3 sequences, over 90% of them present only once. Specimen: CD4+ T cells from PBMCs. All receptors come from a human donor with Susac syndrome.

The rearrangement joins TRBV30 to TRBJ2-3, with TRBD2 identical over 7 bases. This CDR3 has 14 residues. Trimming removed 5 bases from V and 3 bases from J; junction bases left unmatched: 8. Germline CDR1 and CDR2: GTSNPN and SVGIG (reference sequence). CDR3 protein: CAWGTSVSTDTQYF. The CDR3 nucleotides read TGTGCCTGGGGTACTAGCGTGTCGACAGATACGCAGTATTTT.

In the case of this clonotype: A read error may account for a junction end that differs from germline. This sequence joins TRBV20-1 and TRBJ1-6; D remains unclear. The germline CDR1 and CDR2 sequences are DFQATT and SNEGSKA (reference sequence). This CDR3 contains 12 residues. The CDR3 DNA follows: TGCAGTGCTAGACGGAATCGGCTCCAAGAGTACTTT. This translates into CSARRNRLQEYF.

The chain employs TRBV18 and TRBJ2-5, with 8 bases that match TRBD2. Per the germline V gene, CDR1 is KGHSH and CDR2 is LQKENI. Unmatched junction bases numbered 6, after V lost 2 bases and J lost 1 base. CDR3 length equals 16 residues. The CDR3 region is CASSPGTRSVQETQYF. In DNA, the CDR3 is TGTGCCAGCTCACCAGGGACTAGGAGTGTCCAAGAGACCCAGTACTTC.

V usage is TRBV20-1 and J usage is TRBJ2-7, with 12 bases fitting TRBD2. This CDR3 comprises 18 residues. The germline CDR1 and CDR2 sequences are DFQATT and SNEGSKA (reference sequence). Trimming took 6 bases from V and 3 from J; bases not matched to a gene: 18. Here the CDR3 reads CSAYASGGGSRNNYEQYF. The CDR3 DNA follows: TGCAGTGCCTATGCTAGCGGGGGGGGCTCACGAAACAACTACGAGCAGTACTTC.

The chain recombines TRBV9 with TRBJ2-3; weak D call: TRBD2 (6 bases). Trimming took off 4 bases at V and 2 bases at J, with 17 bases between the two ends. The V gene's germline CDR1 is SGDLS and CDR2 YYNGEE. The CDR3 contains 16 residues. CDR3 loop: CASSPLGGTYTDTQYF. Here the CDR3 DNA reads TGTGCCAGCAGCCCCCTGGGCGGGACGTACACAGATACGCAGTATTTT.

This rearrangement joins TRBV2 to TRBJ2-5; D is possibly TRBD1 (5 bases). CDR1 is SNHLY, CDR2 FYNNEI, per germline. This CDR3 has 15 residues. V gave up 4 bases and J gave up 5 bases, with 17 bases separating them. This CDR3 reads CASSGFRGTEETQYF. CDR3 coding DNA: TGTGCCAGCAGTGGCTTTAGGGGCACTGAGGAGACCCAGTACTTC.

The chain is built from TRBV4-2 and TRBJ2-1, with TRBD2 matching 11 bases. With V trimmed by 0 bases and J by 8 bases, 6 bases remained unmatched. From germline, CDR1 is LGHNA and CDR2 YNFKEQ. This CDR3 spans 16 amino acids. CDR3 sequence reads: CASSQETSGVGDEQFF. CDR3 bases: TGTGCCAGCAGCCAAGAGACTAGCGGGGTGGGTGATGAGCAGTTCTTC.

The chain employs TRBV10-3 and TRBJ2-7; 11 bases align to TRBD1. Germline CDR1 reads ENHRY; CDR2 reads SYGVKD. After removal of 8 bases from V and 3 bases from J, the junction contained 3 bases not matched to a gene. This CDR3 has 13 amino acids. CDR3 nucleotide sequence: TGTGCCATCGGGGACAGGGGGGGCTACGAGCAGTACTTC. This sequence encodes CAIGDRGGYEQYF.

This clonotype has a single count. This sequence joins TRBV9 and TRBJ1-1; weak D call: TRBD1 (6 bases). Trimming shortened V by 2 bases and J by 5 bases, and 13 bases separated the two germline ends. This CDR3 spans 14 amino acids. Germline CDR1 is SGDLS and CDR2 is YYNGEE. CDR3 in DNA: TGTGCCAGCAGCGTCAAGGGGGGAACGACTGAAGCTTTCTTT. Its protein is CASSVKGGTTEAFF.

CDR3 nucleotide sequence: TGTGCCTGGAGGGACAGCCCGTACGAGCAGTACTTC. Translation gives CAWRDSPYEQYF. The V and J genes are TRBV30 and TRBJ2-7, with a possible D match to TRBD1 (6 bases). Trimming shortened V by 3 bases and J by 4 bases, and 10 bases separated the two germline ends. The CDR3 runs 12 residues. The V gene's germline CDR1 is GTSNPN and CDR2 SVGIG (reference sequence).

This clonotype has just one count. The V call is TRBV4-3, the J call TRBJ2-3; 8 nucleotides match TRBD1. CDR1 LGHNA and CDR2 YSLEER come from the germline V gene. The CDR3 contains 17 residues. The V and J ends lost 1 base and 2 bases, in that order; junction bases with no gene match: 8. DNA for the CDR3: TGCGCCAGCAGCCAAGCCACGGGACAGGCTTACACAGATACGCAGTATTTT. Protein product: CASSQATGQAYTDTQYF.

This chain connects TRBV28 to TRBJ2-6, with D possibly TRBD2 on 5 matching bases. Germline lookup yields CDR1 MDHEN and CDR2 SYDVKM. CDR3 size: 15 residues. V lost 2 bases, J lost 0 bases, and 5 bases lay in between. The CDR3 DNA follows: TGTGCCAGCAGTTTAGCGGGCTCTGGGGCCAACGTCCTGACTTTC. It yields the protein CASSLAGSGANVLTF.

With respect to this clonotype: A junction end diverges from the germline sequence, so it may reflect a read error. The chain is built from TRBV12-3 or TRBV12-4 and TRBJ1-1; TRBD1 agrees at 7 bases. There are 13 residues in the CDR3. The CDR3 nucleotides read TGTGCCAGCAGGTATCGGGGGCCGGGACAGAAAATCTTT. Encoded protein: CASRYRGPGQKIF.

The J gene is TRBJ2-3, the V gene TRBV11-2, with 7 bases aligning to TRBD2. The CDR3 sequence is 14 residues long. Germline loops: CDR1 SGHAT, CDR2 FQNNGV. Trimming took 5 bases from V and 4 from J; bases not matched to a gene: 6. Here the CDR3 reads CASSPGLGPDTQYF. As DNA, the CDR3 is TGTGCCAGCAGCCCCGGACTAGGCCCAGATACGCAGTATTTT.

This sequence joins TRBV14 and TRBJ2-1, with D maybe TRBD2 (6 bases). V lost 3 bases and J 4 bases, leaving 10 bases between the germline ends. CDR1 and CDR2 from the germline V gene are SGHDN and FVKESK. This CDR3 region has 14 residues. The chain's CDR3 is CASSQAGTYNEQFF. CDR3 DNA sequence: TGTGCCAGCAGCCAGGCGGGGACTTACAATGAGCAGTTCTTC.

This clonotype has just one count. This sequence joins TRBV2 and TRBJ2-3, with D maybe TRBD2 (5 bases). The CDR3 length is 11 residues. V dropped 8 bases and J dropped 13 bases, with 16 bases sitting between them. Germline-derived CDR1 and CDR2 are SNHLY and FYNNEI. The CDR3 protein is CASGSGSTEYF. The CDR3 DNA reads TGTGCCAGCGGCTCGGGATCCACCGAGTATTTT.

This chain uses TRBV20-1 with TRBJ2-2; the D gene is possibly TRBD2 (6 bases). The CDR3 totals 14 residues. In germline, CDR1 is DFQATT, CDR2 SNEGSKA (reference sequence). The V end lost 6 bases, the J end lost 4 bases, and 15 bases lay between the germline ends. CDR3 sequence (DNA): TGCAGTGCCGTGCTCGGGGGTTCCACCGGGGAGCTGTTTTTT. Amino acids: CSAVLGGSTGELFF.

The gene calls are TRBV27 and TRBJ2-1; D possibly corresponds to TRBD1 (6 bases). With 7 bases removed from V and 6 bases from J, the gap between germline ends came to 16 bases. The CDR3 extends over 14 amino acids. Per the germline V gene, CDR1 is MNHEY and CDR2 is SMNVEV (reference sequence). In DNA, the CDR3 is TGTGCCAGCACCCCTCAGGGCAGGGGCAATGAGCAGTTCTTC. Translation gives CASTPQGRGNEQFF.

The rearrangement uses TRBV6-5 and TRBJ2-7, with 7 bases matching TRBD1. The CDR3 consists of 14 residues. Germline loops: CDR1 MNHEY, CDR2 SVGAGI. Losses at the gene ends were 0 bases for V and 2 bases for J; bases not matched to a gene: 1. DNA for the CDR3: TGTGCCAGCAGTTACTCCCAGGGGGCCTACGAGCAGTACTTC. Translation: CASSYSQGAYEQYF.

The CDR3 loop is CAWKSSGTERNTIYF. CDR3 sequence (DNA): TGTGCCTGGAAGTCTTCCGGGACAGAGAGAAACACCATATATTTT. The genes are TRBV30 and TRBJ1-3; 7 nucleotides agree with TRBD1. CDR1 and CDR2 from the germline V gene are GTSNPN and SVGIG (reference sequence). The CDR3 is 15 residues long. V dropped 4 bases and J dropped 5; count of bases not matched to a gene: 11.

The chain is built from TRBV7-9 and TRBJ2-1, with D possibly matching TRBD1 (6 bases). The CDR3 totals 16 residues. The V end lost 1 base, the J end lost 8 bases, and 18 bases lay between the germline ends. Germline CDR1 reads SEHNR; CDR2 reads FQNEAQ (reference sequence). CDR3 residues: CASSLVSGHPEDEQFF. The CDR3 DNA reads as TGTGCCAGCAGCTTAGTGTCGGGACACCCTGAGGATGAGCAGTTCTTC.

The CDR3 nucleotides are TGTGCCAGCAGCTTGGACAGGGTTTTACCCTCCTATAATTCACCCCTCCACTTT. Protein sequence: CASSLDRVLPSYNSPLHF. This chain uses TRBV12-3 or TRBV12-4 with TRBJ1-6; 8 positions agree with TRBD1. This CDR3 region has 18 residues. V lost 6 bases to trimming and J lost 0 bases; unmatched junction nucleotides: 10.

The chain has TRBV20-1 and TRBJ2-3; 8 positions match TRBD2. With V trimmed by 5 bases and J by 3 bases, 7 bases remained unmatched. The CDR3 is 14 residues long. From germline, CDR1 is DFQATT and CDR2 SNEGSKA (reference sequence). CDR3 loop: CSASSGLVTDTQYF. The DNA of the CDR3 is TGCAGTGCTTCCTCGGGACTAGTAACAGATACGCAGTATTTT.

This clonotype appeared a single time. The V gene is TRBV4-1, the J gene TRBJ2-2; D unclear. This CDR3 region has 15 residues. Germline lookup yields CDR1 MGHRA and CDR2 YSYEKL. V lost 0 bases and J 0 bases, leaving 5 bases between the germline ends. CDR3 nucleotides: TGCGCCAGCAGCCAAGATAATTCGAACACCGGGGAGCTGTTTTTT. It codes for CASSQDNSNTGELFF.

The chain couples TRBV6-5 to TRBJ2-2; D is uncertain. The CDR3 covers 14 residues. The V gene lost 7 bases and the J gene lost 2 bases, with 11 bases spanning the gap. In germline, CDR1 is MNHEY, CDR2 SVGAGI. The CDR3: CASTRRTNTGELFF. The DNA of the CDR3 is TGTGCCAGCACACGAAGAACTAACACCGGGGAGCTGTTTTTT.

The chain uses TRBV11-3 and TRBJ1-6; D is uncertain. Germline V CDR1 and CDR2: SGHNT, YENEEA. The CDR3 covers 15 residues. V lost 9 bases, J lost 0 bases, and 12 bases lay in between. In nucleotides, the CDR3 is TGTGCCAGGGAACGGGTTAGCTCCTATAATTCACCCCTCCACTTT. As protein: CARERVSSYNSPLHF.

The genes are TRBV6-2 or TRBV6-3 and TRBJ2-7; the D call may be TRBD1 or TRBD2 (6 bases each). Trimming shortened V by 2 bases and J by 2 bases, and 10 bases separated the two germline ends. In germline, CDR1 is MNHEY, CDR2 SVGEGT. The CDR3 length is 14 residues. The DNA of the CDR3 is TGTGCCAGCAGTTACCTACGGGGGCCCTACGAGCAGTACTTC. Its protein is CASSYLRGPYEQYF.

The rearrangement uses TRBV30 and TRBJ1-1, with a tentative D call TRBD1 (5 bases). Trimming stripped 8 bases from V and 1 base from J, with 14 bases between. CDR1 and CDR2 from the germline V gene are GTSNPN and SVGIG (reference sequence). The CDR3 totals 13 residues. In DNA, the CDR3 is TGTGCCAGTGTTCGTGGGGGGAACACTGAAGCTTTCTTT. It is translated as CASVRGGNTEAFF.

The chain recombines TRBV29-1 with TRBJ2-7; 7 nucleotides agree with TRBD1. Germline assignment: CDR1 SQVTM and CDR2 ANQGSEA. V lost 6 bases to trimming and J lost 0 bases; unmatched junction nucleotides: 2. This CDR3 spans 12 amino acids. CDR3 sequence reads: CSVGQNSYEQYF. The CDR3 DNA follows: TGCAGCGTGGGACAGAACTCCTACGAGCAGTACTTC.

J is TRBJ2-5 and V is TRBV20-1; 10 nucleotides match TRBD2. CDR3 size: 16 residues. Looked up from germline, CDR1 is DFQATT and CDR2 is SNEGSKA (reference sequence). V gave up 6 bases and J gave up 4 bases; unmatched junction bases: 14. The DNA for the CDR3 is TGCAGTGCCAAACGATCTAGCGGGGGATTCGTAGAGACCCAGTACTTC. Translation: CSAKRSSGGFVETQYF.